The 24 T cell receptor beta chains below all came from one sample that was sequenced in a study of shared clonotypes between healthy human individuals. Libraries were prepared by immunoSEQ multiplex PCR; TCRdb keeps only in-frame clonotypes and omits some of them. This table has 550,000 to 600,000 clones, around 78% appearing once. Source material: PBMCs. The receptors stem from a woman aged 40 to 50 in good health. Some clones in this sample may be carry-over from other donors' samples.

The rearrangement links TRBV19 to TRBJ2-2; D gene ambiguous. The CDR3 loop spans 11 amino acids. CDR1 is LNHDA and CDR2 is SQIVND in the germline V gene (reference sequence). Trimming took off 7 bases at V and 3 bases at J, with 3 bases between the two ends. The CDR3 spells CASTDTGELFF. The CDR3 DNA sequence: TGTGCCAGTACTGACACCGGGGAGCTGTTTTTT.

About this clone itself: With a much larger clone just one base away, this may be a read error. The sample contains more than one DNA sequence encoding this CDR3. The rearrangement joins TRBV5-1 to TRBJ2-7; 7 nucleotides match TRBD1. The CDR3 contains 13 residues. V lost 2 bases, J lost 3 bases, and 2 bases stayed unmatched. Germline-derived CDR1 and CDR2 are SGHRS and YFSETQ. For the CDR3, the DNA is TGCGCCAGCAGCTTTGACAGGGTCTACGAGCAGTACTTC. Translated: CASSFDRVYEQYF.

The chain combines TRBV5-1 with TRBJ1-4; 9 nucleotides align to TRBD1. The CDR3 has 16 residues. With 4 bases clipped from V and 3 bases from J, the junction kept 7 bases outside the gene matches. CDR1 is SGHRS and CDR2 is YFSETQ in the germline V gene. The CDR3 sequence: CASSPRTGVPNEKLFF. The CDR3 DNA reads TGCGCCAGCAGCCCAAGGACAGGGGTACCTAATGAAAAACTGTTTTTT.

In its sample, this clone was seen once. V and J are TRBV4-2 and TRBJ2-3; the D is unclear. This CDR3 spans 12 amino acids. Trimming shortened V by 5 bases and J by 0 bases, and 3 bases separated the two germline ends. The germline V gene has CDR1 LGHNA and CDR2 YNFKEQ. CDR3 in DNA: TGTGCCAGCAGCAGTAGCACAGATACGCAGTATTTT. This sequence encodes CASSSSTDTQYF.

This clone has only one observation. The chain combines TRBV25-1 with TRBJ1-2, with 8 positions matching TRBD1. Germline CDR1 is MGHDK and CDR2 is SYGVNS. Trimming at V came to 1 base and at J to 3 bases, leaving 10 bases not matched to a gene. CDR3 size: 17 residues. CDR3 loop: CASSESTGGFSHYGYTF. As DNA, the CDR3 is TGTGCCAGCAGTGAATCTACAGGGGGTTTTAGCCACTATGGCTACACCTTC.

V and J are TRBV11-2 and TRBJ2-5, with 9 nucleotides matching TRBD2. CDR1 is SGHAT and CDR2 is FQNNGV in the germline V gene. The J segment lost 4 bases and the V segment lost 1 base, leaving 7 bases of the junction unmatched. The CDR3 is made up of 16 amino acids. The CDR3 DNA sequence: TGTGCCAGCAGCTTAGTTGCGGCGGGAGGGCCAGAGACCCAGTACTTC. Its protein product is CASSLVAAGGPETQYF.

This clone was counted once. This sequence is one base from a far larger clone and is likely a read error. This specimen includes other DNA sequences encoding the same CDR3. J is TRBJ2-2 and V is TRBV10-2; no clear D gene. CDR3 length equals 12 residues. Germline V gives CDR1 WSHSY, CDR2 SAAADI. The CDR3, as DNA: TGCGCCAGCATTCACGACACCGGTGAGCTGTTTTTT. This gives the protein CASIHDTGELFF.

The chain recombines TRBV6-6 with TRBJ2-7, with D tentatively TRBD1 (6 bases). CDR3 length: 15 residues. Between the trimmed V and J ends, which lost 6 bases and 0 bases, there was a span of 15 bases. The germline V gene encodes CDR1 MNHNY and CDR2 SVGAGI (reference sequence). The CDR3 sequence: CASRHRTVSSYEQYF. The CDR3, as DNA: TGTGCCAGCAGACACCGGACAGTGAGCTCCTACGAGCAGTACTTC.

This sequence joins TRBV7-9 and TRBJ2-7, with a tentative D call TRBD2 (5 bases). V lost 7 bases and J 0 bases, leaving 7 bases between the germline ends. Germline V gene lookup returns CDR1 SEHNR and CDR2 FQNEAQ (reference sequence). The CDR3 totals 12 residues. CDR3 DNA: TGTGCCAGCATCGGACTCTCCTACGAGCAGTACTTC. Its protein is CASIGLSYEQYF.

The chain carries TRBV5-1 and TRBJ2-3; 9 positions match TRBD2. This CDR3 region has 17 residues. Trimming removed 0 bases from V and 5 bases from J; junction bases left unmatched: 10. Germline values: CDR1 SGHRS, CDR2 YFSETQ. In nucleotides, the CDR3 is TGCGCCAGCAGCTTGGGGGCGGGAGGGCCGAGGGAAGATACGCAGTATTTT. This encodes CASSLGAGGPREDTQYF.

The chain carries TRBV2 and TRBJ1-2; D is ambiguous. The germline V gene encodes CDR1 SNHLY and CDR2 FYNNEI. Deletions cut 2 bases from V and 7 bases from J, with 23 bases between. This CDR3 comprises 17 residues. The CDR3: CASSEKRNAALGRGYTF. CDR3 in DNA: TGTGCCAGCAGTGAAAAGAGAAACGCGGCATTAGGACGTGGCTACACCTTC.

The chain has TRBV27 and TRBJ1-1, with TRBD1 as a possible D gene (5 bases). Germline-derived CDR1 and CDR2 are MNHEY and SMNVEV (reference sequence). Trimming stripped 3 bases from V and 0 bases from J, with 8 bases between. The CDR3 is 14 residues long. CDR3 loop: CASSFQGMNTEAFF. In DNA form, the CDR3 reads TGTGCCAGCAGTTTTCAGGGAATGAACACTGAAGCTTTCTTT.

This chain links TRBV11-2 with TRBJ2-1, with D tentatively TRBD1 or TRBD2 (6 bases each). The ends were cut back, 5 bases at V and 4 bases at J, with 18 bases in the middle. From germline, CDR1 is SGHAT and CDR2 FQNNGV. CDR3 size: 16 residues. In DNA, the CDR3 is TGTGCCAGCAGCCCCCTCGGGGGCGGGACATACAATGAGCAGTTCTTC. This encodes CASSPLGGGTYNEQFF.

The V and J genes are TRBV5-4 and TRBJ2-3, with 8 bases that match TRBD1. The V gene end was trimmed by 3 bases and the J gene end by 2 bases; junction bases not matched to a gene: 5. Germline loops: CDR1 SGHNT, CDR2 YYREEE (reference sequence). CDR3 length equals 15 residues. DNA of the CDR3: TGTGCCAGCAGCTCGAGGGACAGGTACACAGATACGCAGTATTTT. Amino acid sequence: CASSSRDRYTDTQYF.

The chain recombines TRBV30 with TRBJ1-1, with TRBD1 as a possible D gene (5 bases). The CDR3 loop spans 14 amino acids. Germline CDR1 and CDR2: GTSNPN and SVGIG (reference sequence). The V end was cut by 0 bases, the J end by 4 bases, with 12 bases between. The CDR3 DNA reads TGTGCCTGGAGTGTAGGCGGGGCGGGCACTGAAGCTTTCTTT. It codes for CAWSVGGAGTEAFF.

The chain is built from TRBV5-6 and TRBJ1-1; a weak D match, TRBD1 (6 bases). CDR1 SGHDT and CDR2 YYEEEE come from the germline V gene. V lost 3 bases and J lost 0, with 12 bases in between. The CDR3 extends over 15 amino acids. This CDR3 reads CASSSLQGMNTEAFF. CDR3 nucleotide sequence: TGTGCCAGCAGCTCTCTCCAGGGGATGAACACTGAAGCTTTCTTT.

This rearrangement joins TRBV5-1 to TRBJ2-5; D gene uncertain. This CDR3 region has 11 residues. In germline, CDR1 is SGHRS, CDR2 YFSETQ. V was pared by 4 bases and J by 3 bases, with 4 bases between. The CDR3 reads CASSGEETQYF. CDR3 nucleotide sequence: TGCGCCAGCAGCGGGGAAGAGACCCAGTACTTC.

The CDR3 nucleotides are TGTGCCAGCAGCGATCTTCCAGGGGGCGAGCAGTACTTC. This translates into CASSDLPGGEQYF. V is TRBV7-3 and J is TRBJ2-7, with 7 bases aligning to TRBD1. After removal of 5 bases from V and 6 bases from J, the junction contained 7 bases not matched to a gene. The CDR3 covers 13 residues. CDR1 and CDR2 (germline): SGHTA, FQGTGA.

This chain links TRBV28 with TRBJ1-4, with TRBD1 matching over 7 bases. With V trimmed by 5 bases and J by 4 bases, 4 bases remained unmatched. The CDR3 covers 14 residues. Germline V CDR1 and CDR2: MDHEN, SYDVKM. The CDR3 is CASSGQAVNEKLFF. For the CDR3, the DNA is TGTGCCAGCAGTGGACAGGCCGTTAATGAAAAACTGTTTTTT.

The chain combines TRBV11-2 with TRBJ2-5; 11 bases align to TRBD1. This CDR3 spans 16 amino acids. The germline CDR1 and CDR2 sequences are SGHAT and FQNNGV. With 5 bases clipped from V and 4 bases from J, the junction kept 9 bases outside the gene matches. As DNA, the CDR3 is TGTGCCAGCAGCAGATGGACAGGGGGCCCGGGAGAGACCCAGTACTTC. This translates into CASSRWTGGPGETQYF.

The chain couples TRBV19 to TRBJ1-1; TRBD1 aligns across 9 bases. CDR3 size: 12 residues. V shed 5 bases, J shed 9 bases, and the junction held 4 bases outside the gene matches. Germline CDR1 LNHDA, CDR2 SQIVND (reference sequence). The CDR3 DNA sequence: TGTGCCAGTAGTTTACAGGGGGCCAAAGCTTTCTTT. Its translation is CASSLQGAKAFF.

This clone was seen just once. The chain combines TRBV7-9 with TRBJ2-5, with D possibly TRBD2 on 5 matching bases. This CDR3 comprises 13 residues. The germline V gene has CDR1 SEHNR and CDR2 FQNEAQ (reference sequence). Trimming stripped 1 base from V and 5 bases from J, with 8 bases between. CDR3 sequence: CASSLGGRETQYF. The CDR3 DNA follows: TGTGCCAGCAGCTTAGGCGGGCGGGAGACCCAGTACTTC. The variable domain in full, with the rest retrieved from reference TRBV7-9 and TRBJ2-5, is DTGVSQNPRHKITKRGQNVTFRCDPISEHNRLYWYRQTLGQGPEFLTYFQNEAQLEKSRLLSDRFSAERPKGSFSTLEIQRTEQGDSAMYLCASSLGGRETQYFGPGTRLLVL.

V gene TRBV30 combines with J gene TRBJ2-7; D may match TRBD1 or TRBD2 (5 bases each). Germline V gives CDR1 GTSNPN, CDR2 SVGIG (reference sequence). The CDR3 sequence is 13 residues long. The germline V and J ends were trimmed by 4 bases and 4 bases, with 14 bases remaining between them. This chain's CDR3 is CAWNNRRGYEQYF. DNA for the CDR3: TGTGCCTGGAACAACAGGCGCGGGTACGAGCAGTACTTC.

The V gene is TRBV7-3, the J gene TRBJ2-5; 8 bases match TRBD1. CDR1 and CDR2 from the germline V gene are SGHTA and FQGTGA. Trimming took 5 bases from V and 5 from J; bases not matched to a gene: 4. The CDR3 is 13 amino acids. DNA for the CDR3: TGTGCCAGCAGCCGACAGGGGTCTGAGACCCAGTACTTC. It yields the protein CASSRQGSETQYF.